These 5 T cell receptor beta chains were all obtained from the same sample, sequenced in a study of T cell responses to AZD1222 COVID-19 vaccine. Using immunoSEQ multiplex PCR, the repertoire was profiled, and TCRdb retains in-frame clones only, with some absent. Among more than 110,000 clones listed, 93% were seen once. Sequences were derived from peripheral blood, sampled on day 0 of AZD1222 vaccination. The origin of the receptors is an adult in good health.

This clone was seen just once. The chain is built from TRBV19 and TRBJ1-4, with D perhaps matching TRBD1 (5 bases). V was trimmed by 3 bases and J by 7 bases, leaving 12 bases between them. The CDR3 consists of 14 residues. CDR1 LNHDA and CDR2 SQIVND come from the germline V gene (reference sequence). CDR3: CASSMEGASEKLFF. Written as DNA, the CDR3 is TGTGCCAGTAGTATGGAAGGGGCTTCTGAAAAACTGTTTTTT.

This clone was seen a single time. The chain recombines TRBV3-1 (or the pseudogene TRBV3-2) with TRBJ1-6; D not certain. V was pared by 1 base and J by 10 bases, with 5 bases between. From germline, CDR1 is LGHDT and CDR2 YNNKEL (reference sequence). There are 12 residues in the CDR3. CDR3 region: CASSQVGSPLHF. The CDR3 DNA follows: TGTGCCAGCAGCCAAGTGGGCTCACCCCTCCACTTT.

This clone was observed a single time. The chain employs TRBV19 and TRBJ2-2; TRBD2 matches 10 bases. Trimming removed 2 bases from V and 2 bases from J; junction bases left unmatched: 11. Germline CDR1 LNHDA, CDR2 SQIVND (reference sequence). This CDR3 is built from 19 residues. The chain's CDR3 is CASSISLAGAGTNTGELFF. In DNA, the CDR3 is TGTGCCAGTAGTATAAGCCTAGCGGGAGCGGGTACCAACACCGGGGAGCTGTTTTTT.

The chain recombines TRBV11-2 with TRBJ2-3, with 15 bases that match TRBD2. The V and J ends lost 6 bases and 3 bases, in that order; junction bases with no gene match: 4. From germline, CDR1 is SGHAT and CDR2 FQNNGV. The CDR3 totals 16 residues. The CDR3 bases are TGTGCCAGCAGTTGGACTAGCGGGAGGGAGACAGATACGCAGTATTTT. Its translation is CASSWTSGRETDTQYF.

The CDR3 is CAISPGTGALGSTEAFF. In DNA, the CDR3 is TGTGCCATCTCACCCGGGACAGGGGCTTTAGGAAGCACTGAAGCTTTCTTT. V is TRBV19 and J is TRBJ1-1; 10 nucleotides line up with TRBD1. The CDR3 is 17 residues long. The V gene end was trimmed by 10 bases and the J gene end by 4 bases; junction bases not matched to a gene: 18. Germline assignment: CDR1 LNHDA and CDR2 SQIVND (reference sequence).